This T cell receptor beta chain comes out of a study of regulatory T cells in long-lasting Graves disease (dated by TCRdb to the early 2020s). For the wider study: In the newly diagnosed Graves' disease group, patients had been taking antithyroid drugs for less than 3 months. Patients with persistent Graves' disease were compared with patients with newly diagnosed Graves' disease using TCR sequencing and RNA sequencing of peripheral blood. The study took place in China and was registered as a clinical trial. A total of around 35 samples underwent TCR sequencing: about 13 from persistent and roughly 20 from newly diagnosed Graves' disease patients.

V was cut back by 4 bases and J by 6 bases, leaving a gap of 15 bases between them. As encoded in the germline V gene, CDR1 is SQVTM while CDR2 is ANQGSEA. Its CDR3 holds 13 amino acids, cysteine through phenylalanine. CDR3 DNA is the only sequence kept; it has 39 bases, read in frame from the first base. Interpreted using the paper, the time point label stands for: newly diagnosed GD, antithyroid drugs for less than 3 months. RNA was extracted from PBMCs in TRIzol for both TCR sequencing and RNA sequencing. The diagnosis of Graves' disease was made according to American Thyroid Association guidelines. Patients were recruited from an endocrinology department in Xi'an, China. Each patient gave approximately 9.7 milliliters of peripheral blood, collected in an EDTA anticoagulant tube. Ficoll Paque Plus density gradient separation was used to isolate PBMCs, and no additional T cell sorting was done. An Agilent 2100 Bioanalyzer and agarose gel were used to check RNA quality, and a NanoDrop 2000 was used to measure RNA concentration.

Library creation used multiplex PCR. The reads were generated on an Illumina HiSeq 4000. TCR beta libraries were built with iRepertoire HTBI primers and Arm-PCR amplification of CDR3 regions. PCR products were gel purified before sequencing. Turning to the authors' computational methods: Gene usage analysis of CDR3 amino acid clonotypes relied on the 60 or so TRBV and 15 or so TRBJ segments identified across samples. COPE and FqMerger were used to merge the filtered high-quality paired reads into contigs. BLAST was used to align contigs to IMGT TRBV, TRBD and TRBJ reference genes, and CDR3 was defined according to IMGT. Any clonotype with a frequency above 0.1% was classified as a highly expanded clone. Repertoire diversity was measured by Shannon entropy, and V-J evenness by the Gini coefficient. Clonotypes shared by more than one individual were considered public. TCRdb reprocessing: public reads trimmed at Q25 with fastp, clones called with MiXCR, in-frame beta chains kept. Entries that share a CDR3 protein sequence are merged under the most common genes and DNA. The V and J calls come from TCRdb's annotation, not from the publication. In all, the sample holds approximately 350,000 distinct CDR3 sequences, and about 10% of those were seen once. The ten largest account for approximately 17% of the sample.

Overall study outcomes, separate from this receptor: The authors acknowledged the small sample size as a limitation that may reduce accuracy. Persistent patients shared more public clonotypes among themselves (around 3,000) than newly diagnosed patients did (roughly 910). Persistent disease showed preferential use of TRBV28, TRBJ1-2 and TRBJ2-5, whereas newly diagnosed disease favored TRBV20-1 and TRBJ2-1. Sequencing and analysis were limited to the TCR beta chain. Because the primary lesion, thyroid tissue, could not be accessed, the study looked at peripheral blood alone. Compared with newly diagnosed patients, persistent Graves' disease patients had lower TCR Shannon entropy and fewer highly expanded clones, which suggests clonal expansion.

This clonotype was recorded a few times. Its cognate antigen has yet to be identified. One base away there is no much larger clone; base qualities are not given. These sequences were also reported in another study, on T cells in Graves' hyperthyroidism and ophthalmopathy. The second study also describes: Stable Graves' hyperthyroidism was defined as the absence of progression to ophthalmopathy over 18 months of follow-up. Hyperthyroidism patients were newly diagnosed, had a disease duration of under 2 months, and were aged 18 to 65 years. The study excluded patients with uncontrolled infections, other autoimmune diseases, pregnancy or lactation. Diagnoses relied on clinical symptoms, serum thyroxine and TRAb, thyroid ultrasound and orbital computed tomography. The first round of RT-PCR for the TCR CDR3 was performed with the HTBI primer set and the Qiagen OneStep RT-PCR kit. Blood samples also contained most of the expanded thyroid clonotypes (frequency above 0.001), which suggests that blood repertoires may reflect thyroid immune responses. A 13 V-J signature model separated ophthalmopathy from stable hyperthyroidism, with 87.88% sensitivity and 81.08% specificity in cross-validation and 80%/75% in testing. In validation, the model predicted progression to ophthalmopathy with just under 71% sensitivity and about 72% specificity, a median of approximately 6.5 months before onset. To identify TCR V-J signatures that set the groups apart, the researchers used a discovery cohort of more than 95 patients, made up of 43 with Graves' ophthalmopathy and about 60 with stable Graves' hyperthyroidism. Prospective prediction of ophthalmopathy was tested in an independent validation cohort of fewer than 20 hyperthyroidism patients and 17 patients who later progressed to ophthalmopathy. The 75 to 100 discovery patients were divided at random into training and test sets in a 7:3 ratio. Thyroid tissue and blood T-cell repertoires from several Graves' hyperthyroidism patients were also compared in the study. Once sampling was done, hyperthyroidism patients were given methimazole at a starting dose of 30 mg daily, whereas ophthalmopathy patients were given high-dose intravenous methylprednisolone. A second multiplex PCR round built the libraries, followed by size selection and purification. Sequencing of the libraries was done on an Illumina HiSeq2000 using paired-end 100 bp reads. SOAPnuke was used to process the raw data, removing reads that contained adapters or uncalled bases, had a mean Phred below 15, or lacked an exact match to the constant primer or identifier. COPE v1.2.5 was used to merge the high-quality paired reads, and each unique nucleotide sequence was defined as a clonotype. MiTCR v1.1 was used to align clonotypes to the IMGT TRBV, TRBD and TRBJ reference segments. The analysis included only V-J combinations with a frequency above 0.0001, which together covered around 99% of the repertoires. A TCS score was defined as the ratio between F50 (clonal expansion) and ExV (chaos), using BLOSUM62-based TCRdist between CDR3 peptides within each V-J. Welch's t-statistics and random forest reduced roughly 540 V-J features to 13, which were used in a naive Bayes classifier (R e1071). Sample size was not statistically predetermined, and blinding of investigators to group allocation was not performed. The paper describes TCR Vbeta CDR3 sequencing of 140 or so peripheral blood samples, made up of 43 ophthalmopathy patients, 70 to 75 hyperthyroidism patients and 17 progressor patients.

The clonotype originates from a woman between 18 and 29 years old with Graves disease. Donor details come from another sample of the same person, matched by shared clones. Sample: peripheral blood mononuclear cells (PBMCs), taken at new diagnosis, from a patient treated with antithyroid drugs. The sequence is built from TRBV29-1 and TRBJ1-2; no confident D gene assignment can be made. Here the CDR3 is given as CSVVLGRTDGYTF. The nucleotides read TGCAGCGTTGTACTGGGAAGGACTGATGGCTACACCTTC.